A selection of T cell receptor beta chains follows, all from one sample in a study of shared clonotypes between healthy human individuals. Profiled with immunoSEQ multiplex PCR; TCRdb holds only in-frame clones, not every one. The sample lists 2,100,000 or so clones, approximately 95% occurring once. The source material was naive CD4+ T cells sorted from blood. The origin of the receptors is a young man in good health. CDR3s include the opening cysteine and the closing phenylalanine or tryptophan. The D gene is left open where the match is weak. Not all rows give a size; the values are once, few, many and, for expanded clones, a class.

J: TRBJ1-3
D: .
size: .
V: TRBV27
DNA: TGTGCCAGCAGTCCTGGTGGGGGAAGAACTGGAAACACCATATATTTT
CDR3: CASSPGGGRTGNTIYF

J: TRBJ1-5
D: .
size: .
V: TRBV6-4
DNA: TGTGCCAGGAGCCCTTGGCCCCAGCATTTT
CDR3: CARSPWPQHF

J: TRBJ2-5
D: TRBD1
size: .
V: TRBV5-1
DNA: TGCGCCAGCAGACCCGGACAGGGCGAGGAGACCCAGTACTTC
CDR3: CASRPGQGEETQYF

J: TRBJ2-1
D: .
size: .
V: TRBV5-1
DNA: TGCGCCAGCAACAACGCAGGGGATGAGCAGTTCTTC
CDR3: CASNNAGDEQFF

J: TRBJ2-1
D: TRBD1
size: .
V: TRBV5-1
DNA: TGCGCCAGCAGCAGAAGACAGGGAGAAAGGTCCTACAATGAGCAGTTCTTC
CDR3: CASSRRQGERSYNEQFF

J: TRBJ2-7
D: .
size: .
V: TRBV15
DNA: TGTGCCACCAGCAGAGCAGGGAAAGTTTTGGGCGAGCAGTACTTC
CDR3: CATSRAGKVLGEQYF

J: TRBJ1-5
D: .
size: .
V: TRBV19
DNA: TGTGCCAGTAGTGGAAGGACACTGACGAATCAGCCCCAGCATTTT
CDR3: CASSGRTLTNQPQHF

J: TRBJ2-3
D: TRBD2
size: once
V: TRBV19
DNA: TGTGCCAGTAGTATGGGCGGGGGGGCCACAGATACGCAGTATTTT
CDR3: CASSMGGGATDTQYF

J: TRBJ1-1
D: TRBD1
size: .
V: TRBV7-2
DNA: TGTGCCAGCAGCCACAGGGGGCAGATGAACACTGAAGCTTTCTTT
CDR3: CASSHRGQMNTEAFF

J: TRBJ2-2
D: .
size: .
V: TRBV6-5
DNA: TGTGCCACGAGGCGCGCCGGGGAGCTGTTTTTT
CDR3: CATRRAGELFF

J: TRBJ1-3
D: .
size: .
V: TRBV2
DNA: TGTGCCAGCGTACGGGGCTCTGGAAACACCATATATTTT
CDR3: CASVRGSGNTIYF

J: TRBJ2-7
D: TRBD1
size: .
V: TRBV10-3
DNA: TGTGCCATCAGTGTTAACCCAGGGGGCAACGAGCAGTACTTC
CDR3: CAISVNPGGNEQYF

J: TRBJ2-2
D: .
size: .
V: TRBV6-5
DNA: TGTGCCAGCAGCCTAACAATTTTGGGGGAGCTGTTTTTT
CDR3: CASSLTILGELFF

J: TRBJ2-5
D: .
size: .
V: TRBV7-8
DNA: TGTGCCAGCAGCTTACTGGCGGGCTCACAAGAGACCCAGTACTTC
CDR3: CASSLLAGSQETQYF

J: TRBJ2-5
D: .
size: .
V: TRBV10-3
DNA: TGTGCCATCAGTGAGTCAAGACAAGAGACCCAGTACTTC
CDR3: CAISESRQETQYF

J: TRBJ2-1
D: .
size: .
V: TRBV9
DNA: TGTGCCAGCAGCGTAGTAAGCAGCTCCTACAATGAGCAGTTCTTC
CDR3: CASSVVSSSYNEQFF

J: TRBJ1-6
D: .
size: few
V: TRBV30
DNA: TGTGCCTGGAGTCCCGGACAGAGCGATAATTCACCCCTCCACTTT
CDR3: CAWSPGQSDNSPLHF

J: TRBJ2-1
D: .
size: .
V: TRBV7-2
DNA: TGTGCCAGCAGCTTCCTCCAGGGAAATGAGCAGTTCTTC
CDR3: CASSFLQGNEQFF

J: TRBJ2-3
D: .
size: .
V: TRBV5-1
DNA: TGCGCCAGCAGCAGAGGAACTCGCACAGATACGCAGTATTTT
CDR3: CASSRGTRTDTQYF

J: TRBJ2-7
D: .
size: .
V: TRBV25-1
DNA: TGTGCCAGCAGTGAAATCGGAGGCACGACCTACGAGCAGTACTTC
CDR3: CASSEIGGTTYEQYF

J: TRBJ2-3
D: .
size: .
V: TRBV29-1
DNA: TGCAGCGTTGAAGGAGGGGGTTTTGGCACAGATACGCAGTATTTT
CDR3: CSVEGGGFGTDTQYF

J: TRBJ1-3
D: .
size: .
V: TRBV4-1
DNA: TGCGCCAGCAGCCAAGATCTCGCGGCAGGCGGGGGCACCATATATTTT
CDR3: CASSQDLAAGGGTIYF

J: TRBJ2-7
D: .
size: .
V: TRBV28
DNA: TGTGCCAGCAGTTTGGATTACTCCTACGAGCAGTACTTC
CDR3: CASSLDYSYEQYF

J: TRBJ2-7
D: TRBD2
size: .
V: TRBV5-6
DNA: TGTGCCAGCAGCTTGGCTAGCGGGAGGTACGAGCAGTACTTC
CDR3: CASSLASGRYEQYF

J: TRBJ1-5
D: .
size: .
V: TRBV19
DNA: TGTGCCAGTAGTATAGGACGAGGGGGGCGCTTAGTATTCGCTCAGCCCCAGCATTTT
CDR3: CASSIGRGGRLVFAQPQHF

J: TRBJ2-1
D: .
size: .
V: TRBV7-3
DNA: TGTGCCAGCAGCTCATGGGACCGATACAATGAGCAGTTCTTC
CDR3: CASSSWDRYNEQFF

J: TRBJ1-1
D: TRBD1
size: .
V: TRBV5-1
DNA: TGCGCCAGCAGCTTTGTGGGGGACAGGGAGGCCACTGAAGCTTTCTTT
CDR3: CASSFVGDREATEAFF

J: TRBJ1-2
D: .
size: .
V: TRBV29-1
DNA: TGCAGCGTTCAGGGAATATCGGATGGCTACACCTTC
CDR3: CSVQGISDGYTF

J: TRBJ1-5
D: .
size: .
V: TRBV28
DNA: TGTGCCAGCAGTTTAGGACAAGGCTATCAGCCCCAGCATTTT
CDR3: CASSLGQGYQPQHF

J: TRBJ1-5
D: TRBD1
size: .
V: TRBV18
DNA: TGTGCCAGCTCACCACCGGGGACAGTTAGCAATCAGCCCCAGCATTTT
CDR3: CASSPPGTVSNQPQHF

J: TRBJ2-1
D: .
size: .
V: TRBV30
DNA: TGTGCCTGGAGTGTAGGTCCAGGCAATGAGCAGTTCTTC
CDR3: CAWSVGPGNEQFF

J: TRBJ2-5
D: .
size: few
V: TRBV30
DNA: TGTGCCTGGAGTGGGGGGCTCCAAGAGACCCAGTACTTC
CDR3: CAWSGGLQETQYF

J: TRBJ1-5
D: .
size: .
V: TRBV4-1
DNA: TGCGCCAGCAGCCAAGGTCCCCCCAATCAGCCCCAGCATTTT
CDR3: CASSQGPPNQPQHF

J: TRBJ1-6
D: TRBD1
size: few
V: TRBV5-4
DNA: TGTGCCAGCAGCTTGCGTACAGGGGATAATTCACCCCTCCACTTT
CDR3: CASSLRTGDNSPLHF

J: TRBJ2-3
D: TRBD1
size: .
V: TRBV27
DNA: TGTGCCAGCAGTGTTACCGGGACAGGGTCAGATACGCAGTATTTT
CDR3: CASSVTGTGSDTQYF

J: TRBJ2-1
D: .
size: .
V: TRBV2
DNA: TGTGCCAGCAGTACCGGGGTCTACAATGAGCAGTTCTTC
CDR3: CASSTGVYNEQFF

J: TRBJ2-7
D: .
size: .
V: TRBV28
DNA: TGTGCCAGCAGTTTCGTACGGCGTACACAGGGGGGGAACGAGCAGTACTTC
CDR3: CASSFVRRTQGGNEQYF

J: TRBJ2-2
D: .
size: .
V: TRBV5-1
DNA: TGCGCCAGCAGCTTTGAGGGCACCGGGGAGCTGTTTTTT
CDR3: CASSFEGTGELFF

J: TRBJ2-3
D: TRBD2
size: once
V: TRBV9
DNA: TGTGCCAGCAGCGTCCTAGCGGGGAAGAGCACAGATACGCAGTATTTT
CDR3: CASSVLAGKSTDTQYF

J: TRBJ2-3
D: .
size: .
V: TRBV25-1
DNA: TGTGCCAGCAGCCCTTCGGGGACAGATACGCAGTATTTT
CDR3: CASSPSGTDTQYF

J: TRBJ1-4
D: .
size: .
V: TRBV5-5
DNA: TGTGCCAGCCGCCGAAATATTGGAGACGAAAAACTGTTTTTT
CDR3: CASRRNIGDEKLFF

J: TRBJ2-3
D: .
size: .
V: TRBV6-1
DNA: TGTGCCAGCAGTATACTTAGCGTTAGCACAGATACGCAGTATTTT
CDR3: CASSILSVSTDTQYF

J: TRBJ1-2
D: .
size: .
V: TRBV30
DNA: TGTGCCTGGAGGAGGTCAGGAGTCTCCTATGGCTACACCTTC
CDR3: CAWRRSGVSYGYTF

J: TRBJ2-5
D: .
size: .
V: TRBV5-4
DNA: TGTGCCAGCAGCATGGAGGGCCTAATGCGAGAGACCCAGTACTTC
CDR3: CASSMEGLMRETQYF

J: TRBJ2-7
D: .
size: .
V: TRBV11-2
DNA: TGTGCCAGCTCACGGACAGATTCCTACGAGCAGTACTTC
CDR3: CASSRTDSYEQYF

J: TRBJ2-3
D: .
size: .
V: TRBV11-3
DNA: TGTGCCAGCAGCTTAAAGGGGTCTACCCCGAGCACAGATACGCAGTATTTT
CDR3: CASSLKGSTPSTDTQYF

J: TRBJ2-7
D: .
size: .
V: TRBV5-4
DNA: TGTGCCAGCAGCGAAAGGGGGGGCTTTTACGAGCAGTACTTC
CDR3: CASSERGGFYEQYF

J: TRBJ2-7
D: TRBD2
size: .
V: TRBV6-1
DNA: TGTGCCAGCAGTGGGGCTAGCGGGAGTAGTGGAATGCAGTACTTC
CDR3: CASSGASGSSGMQYF

J: TRBJ1-6
D: TRBD1
size: .
V: TRBV7-8
DNA: TGTGCCAGCAGCTTATTGCGCAGGGGGAGCTCCTATAATTCACCCCTCCACTTT
CDR3: CASSLLRRGSSYNSPLHF

J: TRBJ1-4
D: TRBD1
size: .
V: TRBV18
DNA: TGTGCCAGCTCACCACGAAGTCGAGGGACAGTTAATGAAAAACTGTTTTTT
CDR3: CASSPRSRGTVNEKLFF

J: TRBJ1-1
D: .
size: .
V: TRBV5-1
DNA: TGCGCCAGCAGCTTGGTCCACGGTAACACTGAAGCTTTCTTT
CDR3: CASSLVHGNTEAFF

J: TRBJ1-4
D: .
size: .
V: TRBV7-2
DNA: TGTGCCAGCAGCTTAGCAGGGCCGGAAAAACTGTTTTTT
CDR3: CASSLAGPEKLFF

J: TRBJ2-2
D: .
size: .
V: TRBV29-1
DNA: TGCAGCGGGGGGAAAACCGGGGAGCTGTTTTTT
CDR3: CSGGKTGELFF

J: TRBJ1-2
D: .
size: .
V: TRBV6-6
DNA: TGTGCCAGCAGTCAAACAGGACGGAACTATGGCTACACCTTC
CDR3: CASSQTGRNYGYTF